This is a list of T cell receptor beta chains from one sample in a study of shared clonotypes between healthy human individuals. Profiled with immunoSEQ multiplex PCR; TCRdb holds only in-frame clones, not every one. The sample lists about 1 million clones, around 74% occurring once. The sample was memory CD4+ T cells sorted from blood. Every receptor here comes from a man younger than 35 in good health. Each CDR3 is given with its conserved first and last residue. The D gene is left open where the match is weak. Expanded clones are given a class, and other clones once, few, many or no size at all.

CDR3nt: TGTGCCAGCAGCCCGGACGGTTTGAGGACAGATACGCAGTATTTT
CDR3aa: CASSPDGLRTDTQYF
abundance: NA
d_gene: NA
j_gene: TRBJ2-3
v_gene: TRBV7-2

CDR3nt: TGTGCCAGCAGCTCGGGGCGAATCGACTCGGTATGGGGCTACACCTTC
CDR3aa: CASSSGRIDSVWGYTF
abundance: NA
d_gene: NA
j_gene: TRBJ1-2
v_gene: TRBV5-5

CDR3nt: TGTGCCTGGAGTGGGGGCTCGGTGGGGACTGAAGCTTTCTTT
CDR3aa: CAWSGGSVGTEAFF
abundance: NA
d_gene: NA
j_gene: TRBJ1-1
v_gene: TRBV30

CDR3nt: TGTGCCAGCAGCTTGACTCTCAATGAGCAGTTCTTC
CDR3aa: CASSLTLNEQFF
abundance: NA
d_gene: NA
j_gene: TRBJ2-1
v_gene: TRBV5-5

CDR3nt: TGTGCCATTGGGACAGGGGCGGCGAGTGGTCACGAGCAGTACTTC
CDR3aa: CAIGTGAASGHEQYF
abundance: few
d_gene: TRBD1
j_gene: TRBJ2-7
v_gene: TRBV10-3

CDR3nt: TGTGCCAGCAGTTACGCACCCTCCTACGAGCAGTACTTC
CDR3aa: CASSYAPSYEQYF
abundance: NA
d_gene: NA
j_gene: TRBJ2-7
v_gene: TRBV6-5

CDR3nt: TGCGCCAGTAGCGGCAGCTCCTACAATGAGCAGTTCTTC
CDR3aa: CASSGSSYNEQFF
abundance: NA
d_gene: NA
j_gene: TRBJ2-1
v_gene: TRBV5-1

CDR3nt: TGTGCCAGCAGCTTATCCGGGGCCGGATTGGGGGAGCAGTTCTTC
CDR3aa: CASSLSGAGLGEQFF
abundance: NA
d_gene: NA
j_gene: TRBJ2-1
v_gene: TRBV7-9

CDR3nt: TGTGCCAGCAGTCCACCGTCGGTCTATGGCTACACCTTC
CDR3aa: CASSPPSVYGYTF
abundance: NA
d_gene: NA
j_gene: TRBJ1-2
v_gene: TRBV28

CDR3nt: TGTGCCAGCAGTGACCGGGACGGGGCCTACGAGCAGTACTTC
CDR3aa: CASSDRDGAYEQYF
abundance: NA
d_gene: NA
j_gene: TRBJ2-7
v_gene: TRBV6-6

CDR3nt: TGTGCCTGGCAACAGGGGCTTCAGCCCCAGCATTTT
CDR3aa: CAWQQGLQPQHF
abundance: few
d_gene: TRBD1
j_gene: TRBJ1-5
v_gene: TRBV30

CDR3nt: TGTGCCAGCAGCTTAGCTCAGGGGAGGCAAGAGACCCAGTACTTC
CDR3aa: CASSLAQGRQETQYF
abundance: NA
d_gene: NA
j_gene: TRBJ2-5
v_gene: TRBV13

CDR3nt: TGTGCCAGCAGCACGGACAGCACAGATACGCAGTATTTT
CDR3aa: CASSTDSTDTQYF
abundance: few
d_gene: NA
j_gene: TRBJ2-3
v_gene: TRBV5-8

CDR3nt: TGTGCCAGCAGCCGTACCGGGGGAAACACCATATATTTT
CDR3aa: CASSRTGGNTIYF
abundance: few
d_gene: NA
j_gene: TRBJ1-3
v_gene: TRBV6-1

CDR3nt: TGTGCCAGCAGTCTCCGCTACGAGCAGTACTTC
CDR3aa: CASSLRYEQYF
abundance: NA
d_gene: NA
j_gene: TRBJ2-7
v_gene: TRBV6-1

CDR3nt: TGTGCCAGCAGTGAAGGCGCAGGGGGAAGTGGGGAGACCCAGTACTTC
CDR3aa: CASSEGAGGSGETQYF
abundance: NA
d_gene: TRBD1
j_gene: TRBJ2-5
v_gene: TRBV2

CDR3nt: TGTGCCAGCAGCCCCCGTAGCGGGAGCTCCTACAATGAGCAGTTCTTC
CDR3aa: CASSPRSGSSYNEQFF
abundance: once
d_gene: TRBD2
j_gene: TRBJ2-1
v_gene: TRBV9

CDR3nt: TGTGCCTGGGGGACAGGGGGCTACGAGCAGTACTTC
CDR3aa: CAWGTGGYEQYF
abundance: NA
d_gene: TRBD1
j_gene: TRBJ2-7
v_gene: TRBV30